Listed below are T cell receptor beta chains from one sample, sequenced in a study of molecular identifiers for immune sequencing clone quantification. TCRdb reprocessed the PCR reads with MiXCR, giving one entry per CDR3 protein. The data show 460,000 or so distinct CDR3 sequences, with over 20% seen just once and about 0.8% held by the top ten. Material: naive CD8+ T cells from blood, with Jurkat cell RNA spiked in. The receptor set was obtained from a human donor in good health. Some libraries in this study had Jurkat cell RNA spiked in. Each CDR3 is given with its conserved first and last residue. The D gene is left open where the match is weak. Expanded clones are given a class, and other clones once, few, many or no size at all.

size | J | V | D | CDR3 | DNA
. | TRBJ2-2 | TRBV7-2 | . | CASSFDRTGELFF | TGTGCCAGCAGCTTCGACAGGACCGGGGAGCTGTTTTTT
. | TRBJ1-1 | TRBV7-9 | . | CASSLSPGRRRPKAFF | TGTGCCAGCAGCTTATCTCCGGGAAGGAGAAGGCCGAAGGCTTTCTTT
many | TRBJ2-7 | TRBV20-1 | . | CSAPRTDPYEQYF | TGCAGTGCCCCCCGGACAGACCCCTACGAGCAGTACTTC
. | TRBJ2-7 | TRBV9 | . | CASSVDPSEQYF | TGTGCCAGCAGCGTAGATCCCTCCGAGCAGTACTTC
many | TRBJ1-5 | TRBV4-3 | . | CASSQDPAGTNQPQHF | TGCGCCAGCAGCCAAGATCCGGCAGGGACAAATCAGCCCCAGCATTTT
. | TRBJ2-5 | TRBV5-6 | TRBD2 | CASSCRLAGGQDTQYF | TGTGCCAGCAGCTGCCGACTAGCGGGGGGCCAGGACACCCAGTACTTC
many | TRBJ1-1 | TRBV9 | . | CASSVGSPGIGDTEAFF | TGTGCCAGCAGCGTAGGTTCCCCTGGGATAGGGGACACTGAAGCTTTCTTT
few | TRBJ1-4 | TRBV5-4 | TRBD1 | CASRDSLNEKLFF | TGTGCCAGCCGGGACAGCCTGAATGAAAAACTGTTTTTT
many | TRBJ1-1 | TRBV12-3/TRBV12-4 | . | CASSFRVTEAFF | TGTGCCAGCAGTTTCAGGGTCACTGAAGCTTTCTTT
many | TRBJ2-3 | TRBV12-3/TRBV12-4 | . | CASISDGTYTQYF | TGTGCCAGCATTTCAGATGGTACATATACGCAGTATTTT
few | TRBJ2-5 | TRBV30 | TRBD1 | CAWSGDRGETQYF | TGTGCCTGGAGTGGGGACAGGGGAGAGACCCAGTACTTC
. | TRBJ2-1 | TRBV27 | TRBD2 | CASSMGTSGENEQFF | TGTGCCAGCAGTATGGGGACTAGCGGGGAAAATGAGCAGTTCTTC
many | TRBJ1-1 | TRBV7-9 | . | CASTLGLNTEAFF | TGTGCCAGCACCCTAGGACTCAACACTGAAGCTTTCTTT
few | TRBJ1-2 | TRBV7-6 | TRBD1 | CASSLGTGELNFRGYTF | TGTGCCAGCAGCTTAGGGACAGGGGAACTAAATTTCCGGGGCTACACCTTC
. | TRBJ1-1 | TRBV27 | TRBD1 | CASGTGVQTEAFF | TGTGCCAGCGGGACAGGTGTGCAAACTGAAGCTTTCTTT
. | TRBJ2-3 | TRBV6-2/TRBV6-3 | TRBD1 | CASTNALGGSTDTQYF | TGTGCCAGCACCAACGCCCTAGGGGGCTCCACAGATACGCAGTATTTT
. | TRBJ2-1 | TRBV11-2 | . | CASSLIPSSYNEQFF | TGTGCCAGCAGCTTAATCCCGAGCTCCTACAATGAGCAGTTCTTC
. | TRBJ2-5 | TRBV7-7 | . | CASSLGVGLEETQYF | TGTGCCAGCAGCTTAGGGGTGGGTTTGGAGGAGACCCAGTACTTC
. | TRBJ1-2 | TRBV19 | . | CASGDSYVGYTF | TGTGCCAGCGGCGACAGCTACGTTGGCTACACCTTC
many | TRBJ2-3 | TRBV2 | TRBD1 | CASSEIRGQTDTQYF | TGTGCCAGCAGTGAAATCAGGGGGCAAACAGATACGCAGTATTTT
many | TRBJ2-7 | TRBV27 | . | CASSLSPGFEQYF | TGTGCCAGCAGTTTATCGCCCGGGTTCGAGCAGTACTTC
few | TRBJ2-7 | TRBV24-1 | . | CATNGRGPREQYF | TGTGCCACCAACGGACGGGGCCCTAGGGAGCAGTACTTC
many | TRBJ2-3 | TRBV11-2 | TRBD2 | CASSQGLAETDTQYF | TGTGCCAGCAGCCAGGGACTAGCGGAAACAGATACGCAGTATTTT
. | TRBJ1-2 | TRBV7-6 | . | CASSLAGGVYGCTF | TGTGCCAGCAGCTTAGCGGGTGGGGTCTATGGCTGCACCTTC
many | TRBJ2-3 | TRBV19 | . | CASSIGGRYTDTQYF | TGTGCCAGTAGTATTGGCGGACGGTACACAGATACGCAGTATTTT
. | TRBJ2-3 | TRBV7-9 | TRBD1 | CASSLAAGQVSTDTQYF | TGTGCCAGCAGCTTAGCGGCCGGACAGGTTAGCACAGATACGCAGTATTTT
few | TRBJ1-5 | TRBV27 | . | CASRSLDRPFQHF | TGTGCCAGCAGAAGTTTGGATCGGCCGTTCCAGCATTTT
. | TRBJ2-7 | TRBV19 | TRBD1 | CASSTQGDSCEQYF | TGTGCCAGTAGTACACAGGGGGACTCCTGCGAGCAGTACTTC
few | TRBJ2-1 | TRBV15 | . | CATSSDRHSYNEQFF | TGTGCCACCAGCAGTGACAGGCATTCCTACAATGAGCAGTTCTTC
many | TRBJ2-3 | TRBV6-2/TRBV6-3 | TRBD1 | CASSYTGTASGTDTQYF | TGTGCCAGCAGTTACACCGGGACAGCGTCTGGCACAGATACGCAGTATTTT
many | TRBJ2-2 | TRBV28 | . | CASSFVGSGTGELFF | TGTGCCAGCAGTTTCGTCGGGAGCGGCACCGGGGAGCTGTTTTTT
. | TRBJ2-3 | TRBV4-1 | TRBD2 | CASSHRLAGGGTDTQYF | TGCGCCAGCAGCCATCGACTAGCGGGAGGAGGCACAGATACGCAGTATTTT
few | TRBJ2-4 | TRBV27 | . | CASSFQVGNIQYF | TGTGCCAGCAGTTTTCAGGTTGGAAACATTCAGTACTTC
. | TRBJ1-1 | TRBV6-6 | . | CASITRTEAFF | TGTGCCAGCATTACAAGGACTGAAGCTTTCTTT
few | TRBJ2-7 | TRBV9 | TRBD2 | CASSAASGAHYEQYF | TGTGCCAGCAGCGCAGCTAGCGGGGCTCACTACGAGCAGTACTTC
many | TRBJ1-1 | TRBV7-9 | . | CASSLPAGNTEAFF | TGTGCCAGCAGCTTGCCTGCGGGGAACACTGAAGCTTTCTTT
many | TRBJ2-6 | TRBV28 | . | CASSLPTGSGANVLTF | TGTGCCAGCAGTTTACCCACAGGGTCTGGGGCCAACGTCCTGACTTTC
. | TRBJ2-4 | TRBV23-1 | . | CASSPLPGHKNIQYF | TGCGCCAGCAGTCCATTACCGGGACACAAAAACATTCAGTACTTC
many | TRBJ1-3 | TRBV4-3 | . | CASSQEGGAGNTIYF | TGCGCCAGCAGCCAAGAAGGTGGAGCTGGAAACACCATATATTTT
few | TRBJ2-7 | TRBV4-1 | . | CASSQVDEAYEQYF | TGCGCCAGCAGCCAAGTTGACGAAGCCTACGAGCAGTACTTC
many | TRBJ1-5 | TRBV12-3/TRBV12-4 | . | CASSPSPYRDGQPQHF | TGTGCCAGCAGTCCTTCCCCCTACAGGGATGGTCAGCCCCAGCATTTT
many | TRBJ1-5 | TRBV27 | . | CASSPGDSFNQPQHF | TGTGCCAGCAGTCCCGGCGACAGTTTCAATCAGCCCCAGCATTTT
many | TRBJ2-7 | TRBV27 | . | CASSLWGSSYEQYF | TGTGCCAGCAGTTTATGGGGGAGCTCCTACGAGCAGTACTTC
. | TRBJ1-2 | TRBV29-1 | TRBD1 | CSSDRGNDYGYTF | TGCAGCTCTGACAGGGGAAACGACTATGGCTACACCTTC
few | TRBJ2-1 | TRBV12-3/TRBV12-4 | . | CASSLTKPYNEQFF | TGTGCCAGCAGTTTAACCAAACCCTACAATGAGCAGTTCTTC
few | TRBJ1-3 | TRBV9 | . | CASSDNRDKPSGNTIYF | TGTGCCAGCAGCGATAACCGGGACAAACCCTCTGGAAACACCATATATTTT
. | TRBJ2-7 | TRBV28 | . | CASGTPGHSSYEQYF | TGTGCCAGCGGGACTCCGGGACATAGCTCCTACGAGCAGTACTTC